These 21 T cell receptor beta chains were sequenced from one sample in a study of CDR3 diversity in severe acne. TCRdb recomputed calls from the PCR reads with MiXCR, one row per CDR3 protein. The sample has roughly 79,000 distinct CDR3 sequences, 45% to 55% seen once. Sequenced: blood. The receptors shown here come from a male donor with severe acne vulgaris.

This clonotype was counted at least ten times. The chain joins TRBV4-1 to TRBJ1-2, with D tentatively TRBD1 (6 bases). Germline V gene sequence: CDR1 MGHRA, CDR2 YSYEKL. Trimming took off 1 base at V and 7 bases at J, with 25 bases between the two ends. The CDR3 runs 18 residues. The CDR3 sequence: CASSQGPGPGQGGGGYTF. The DNA for the CDR3 is TGCGCCAGCAGCCAAGGACCAGGACCGGGACAAGGCGGGGGTGGCTACACCTTC.

Worth noting for this clonotype: This clone may be a read error of a much larger clone one base away. V gene TRBV20-1 combines with J gene TRBJ2-5, with a tentative D call TRBD1 (7 bases). V shed 4 bases and J shed 2 bases, with 17 bases lying between them. The CDR3 contains 15 residues. CDR1 is DFQATT and CDR2 is SNEGSKA in the germline V gene (reference sequence). CDR3 region: CSAIAAQGGQETQYF. CDR3 coding DNA: TGCAGTGCTATCGCGGCGCAGGGGGGACAAGAGACCCAGTACTTC.

This clonotype was seen repeatedly, ten times or more. The CDR3 sequence: CASSVMGGSGANVLTF. CDR3 nucleotide sequence: TGTGCCAGCAGCGTCATGGGGGGCTCTGGGGCCAACGTCCTGACTTTC. The rearrangement joins TRBV28 to TRBJ2-6; the D gene is possibly TRBD2 (6 bases). The germline V gene encodes CDR1 MDHEN and CDR2 SYDVKM. CDR3 size: 16 residues. With 6 bases removed from V and 0 bases from J, the gap between germline ends came to 12 bases.

This clonotype appeared many times. The rearrangement uses TRBV20-1 and TRBJ2-7; D ambiguous. V dropped 6 bases and J dropped 0 bases, with 15 bases sitting between them. There are 14 residues in the CDR3. CDR1 is DFQATT and CDR2 is SNEGSKA in the germline V gene (reference sequence). CDR3 sequence reads: CSAQASHSSYEQYF. The CDR3, as DNA: TGCAGTGCCCAGGCCTCACATAGCTCCTACGAGCAGTACTTC.

The rearrangement joins TRBV12-3 or TRBV12-4 to TRBJ2-2; TRBD1 matches 8 bases. V shed 5 bases, J shed 9 bases, and the junction held 2 bases outside the gene matches. This CDR3 is 12 amino acids long. CDR3 residues: CASSPGGRELFF. The CDR3 DNA sequence: TGTGCCAGCAGTCCAGGGGGCAGGGAGCTGTTTTTT.

This clonotype came up a few times. The conserved final phenylalanine or tryptophan is absent from the CDR3, which likely points to a read error. The DNA is omitted, as the CDR3 cannot be located on it reliably, and the CDR3 follows TCRdb's listing. The rearrangement uses TRBV7-3 and TRBJ2-7; the table's D gene call, TRBD2, was not cross checked with the DNA. CDR1 is SGHTA, CDR2 FQGTGA, per germline. A total of 14 residues make up the CDR3, ends included. The chain's CDR3 is CASSLIGGKGTSGR.

The chain uses TRBV20-1 and TRBJ2-2, with 9 bases matching TRBD1. Germline CDR1 DFQATT, CDR2 SNEGSKA (reference sequence). The V and J ends lost 5 bases and 5 bases, in that order; junction bases with no gene match: 9. There are 15 residues in the CDR3. CDR3 protein: CSARHGTGFTGELFF. Written as DNA, the CDR3 is TGCAGTGCTCGCCACGGGACAGGGTTTACCGGGGAGCTGTTTTTT.

This clonotype was observed a handful of times. The chain combines TRBV6-5 with TRBJ2-3, with TRBD2 matching over 10 bases. The V and J ends lost 2 bases and 4 bases, in that order; junction bases with no gene match: 21. Per the germline V gene, CDR1 is MNHEY and CDR2 is SVGAGI. The CDR3 loop spans 21 amino acids. The CDR3 DNA reads as TGTGCCAGCAGTTACCCCTTTGGACTAGCGGATCTGCCGTCCCCCCCAGATACGCAGTATTTT. Protein: CASSYPFGLADLPSPPDTQYF.

CDR3 coding DNA: TGTGCCATCAGTGAGGGATATAGCAATCAGCCCCAGCATTTT. Translating gives CAISEGYSNQPQHF. The V and J genes are TRBV10-3 and TRBJ1-5; D remains unclear. The CDR3 contains 14 residues. V dropped 2 bases and J dropped 0 bases, with 5 bases sitting between them. Germline V lookup: CDR1 ENHRY, CDR2 SYGVKD.

Many counts were recorded for this clonotype. The chain is built from TRBV7-9 and TRBJ2-1; 8 bases are shared with TRBD1. Germline-derived CDR1 and CDR2 are SEHNR and FQNEAQ (reference sequence). Trimming took 5 bases from V and 5 from J; bases not matched to a gene: 5. The CDR3 spans 14 residues. The CDR3 loop reads CASSPRQGHNEQFF. The CDR3 DNA follows: TGTGCCAGCAGCCCGCGACAGGGGCACAATGAGCAGTTCTTC.

This clonotype was found many times. The V call is TRBV28, the J call TRBJ2-2; tentatively, D is TRBD1 (6 bases). The V end lost 3 bases, the J end lost 4 bases, and 18 bases lay between the germline ends. Germline lookup yields CDR1 MDHEN and CDR2 SYDVKM. This CDR3 spans 17 amino acids. Here the CDR3 DNA reads TGTGCCAGCAGTTTCCCCGGGGCAGGGGATATCACCGGGGAGCTGTTTTTT. It translates to CASSFPGAGDITGELFF.

Points on this clonotype: This sequence may be a read error, since a much larger clone differs from it by one base. J is TRBJ2-1 and V is TRBV20-1, with D possibly being TRBD2 (6 bases). V was cut by 5 bases and J by 9 bases, with 14 bases left in between. The CDR3 is 12 amino acids. Germline CDR1 and CDR2: DFQATT and SNEGSKA (reference sequence). Written as DNA, the CDR3 is TGCAGTGCTCCGGACTACAACAGTGAGCAGTTCTTC. This translates into CSAPDYNSEQFF.

The rearrangement uses TRBV10-3 and TRBJ2-5; TRBD2 might be the D (6 bases). Trimming removed 2 bases from V and 3 bases from J, with 10 bases in between. The CDR3 is made up of 14 amino acids. The germline gives CDR1 ENHRY, CDR2 SYGVKD. The CDR3 here is CAISERENKETQYF. CDR3 DNA: TGTGCCATCAGTGAGCGGGAGAATAAAGAGACCCAGTACTTC.

The chain carries TRBV14 and TRBJ2-1, with 8 bases fitting TRBD2. CDR3 size: 14 residues. After removal of 2 bases from V and 6 bases from J, the junction contained 3 bases not matched to a gene. In germline, CDR1 is SGHDN, CDR2 FVKESK. The CDR3: CASSQRGGSNEQFF. CDR3 coding DNA: TGTGCCAGCAGCCAACGGGGGGGGAGCAATGAGCAGTTCTTC. Full variable domain (missing parts from reference TRBV14 and TRBJ2-1): EAGVTQFPSHSVIEKGQTVTLRCDPISGHDNLYWYRRVMGKEIKFLLHFVKESKQDESGMPNNRFLAERTGGTYSTLKVQPAELEDSGVYFCASSQRGGSNEQFFGPGTRLTVL.

This clonotype appeared many times. The rearrangement links TRBV5-1 to TRBJ1-1; possible D gene TRBD1, 5 bases. Germline V gives CDR1 SGHRS, CDR2 YFSETQ. V gave up 0 bases and J gave up 6 bases, with 9 bases separating them. The CDR3 spans 13 residues. CDR3 loop: CASSLATGAEAFF. CDR3 coding DNA: TGCGCCAGCAGCTTGGCTACAGGCGCTGAAGCTTTCTTT.

This clonotype was counted once. A read error may be the cause here, since a much bigger clone is one base away. This sequence joins TRBV5-1 and TRBJ2-3; the match to TRBD1 covers 7 bases. Unmatched junction bases numbered 9, after V lost 5 bases and J lost 3 bases. The CDR3 is made up of 15 amino acids. Germline CDR1 and CDR2: SGHRS and YFSETQ. CDR3 sequence reads: CASSSGQDRTDTQYF. DNA for the CDR3: TGCGCCAGCAGTTCCGGACAGGACAGGACAGATACGCAGTATTTT.

The genes are TRBV5-5 and TRBJ2-7, with TRBD2 matching 11 bases. This CDR3 has 22 amino acids. In germline, CDR1 is SGHKS, CDR2 YYEKEE (reference sequence). V gave up 1 base and J gave up 3 bases; unmatched junction bases: 24. CDR3 bases: TGTGCCAGCAGCTTGTCGTCGCGCTTTGGGATTAGCGGGAGGGCCTTCCACTACGAGCAGTACGTC. Its translation is CASSLSSRFGISGRAFHYEQYV.

V gene TRBV5-4 combines with J gene TRBJ1-4, with a possible D match to TRBD1 (6 bases). The CDR3 loop spans 16 amino acids. Trimming took off 4 bases at V and 3 bases at J, with 16 bases between the two ends. Per the germline V gene, CDR1 is SGHNT and CDR2 is YYREEE (reference sequence). The CDR3 bases are TGTGCCAGCAGCGCACGAGAAACAGGGTCTAATGAAAAACTGTTTTTT. Its translation: CASSARETGSNEKLFF.

The chain joins TRBV7-9 to TRBJ1-1, with D uncertain. CDR1 SEHNR and CDR2 FQNEAQ come from the germline V gene (reference sequence). Trimming stripped 3 bases from V and 2 bases from J, with 10 bases between. The CDR3 totals 14 residues. The CDR3 nucleotides are TGTGCCAGCAGCTTGGATCTAGTAAACACTGAAGCTTTCTTT. Translated, it gives CASSLDLVNTEAFF.

This clonotype has just one count. CDR3 in DNA: TGTGCCAGCAGCCGGGGGAGATGGACCGGGGAGCTGTTTTTT. It is translated as CASSRGRWTGELFF. V is TRBV7-2 and J is TRBJ2-2; D is possibly TRBD2 (6 bases). Germline CDR1 and CDR2: SGHTA and FQGNSA. This CDR3 has 14 amino acids. V lost 5 bases to trimming and J lost 5 bases, with 12 bases between them.

The table lists this clonotype with many counts. The chain combines TRBV27 with TRBJ2-7; D gene uncertain. This CDR3 is built from 12 residues. CDR1 and CDR2 (germline): MNHEY, SMNVEV (reference sequence). Between the trimmed V and J ends, which lost 2 bases and 7 bases, there was a span of 9 bases. CDR3 region: CASSLLLAEQYV. In nucleotides, the CDR3 is TGTGCCAGCAGTTTACTTTTGGCGGAGCAGTACGTC.